The following is a T cell receptor (beta chain) sequence with its context. The data are from a study of blood T cell repertoires in COVID-19. Study context: Researchers got acute and convalescent COVID-19 samples from the United States, Italy and Spain. The cDNA or gDNA used as material had been derived from T cells, B-cell-depleted T cells, or PBMCs.

Germline CDR1 is SGHDT and CDR2 is YYEEEE. The CDR3 is 14 residues long. V gave up 2 bases and J gave up 2 bases, with 8 bases separating them. In the original workflow: Amplification of reference gene primers provided the estimated nucleated cell counts. This table comes from immunoSEQ multiplex PCR, and its TCRdb copy is limited to in-frame clones, with some not included. V and J calls and clone size are those listed in that table; D and trimming were worked out from the DNA. The table lists about 74,000 clones, approximately 80% of them singletons. This chain connects TRBV5-6 to TRBJ2-4; D ambiguous. Sequenced input: peripheral blood. The receptor's source is a human donor in a cohort sampled during active COVID-19. The CDR3: CASSFKQTKNIQYF. CDR3 bases: TGTGCCAGCAGCTTTAAACAGACCAAAAACATTCAGTACTTC.